A single sample gave rise to the 19 T cell receptor beta chains below, sequenced in a study of T cells in Graves' hyperthyroidism and ophthalmopathy. TCR beta CDR3 region amplification was performed from RNA transcripts. Researchers ran a first-round RT-PCR on the TCR CDR3 using the HTBI primer set. TCRdb used MiXCR to reprocess the multiplex PCR reads, holding one entry per CDR3 protein. The sample lists roughly 840,000 distinct CDR3 sequences, roughly 40% seen once, with about 9% in the top ten. Sequencing was performed on blood. Receptors originate from a man aged 18 to 35 with Graves' hyperthyroidism.

CDR3 DNA sequence: TGTGCCAGCTCACCACAGGGGAAGGATCAGCCCCAGCATTTT. As protein: CASSPQGKDQPQHF. The V and J genes are TRBV2 and TRBJ1-5; 7 bases map to TRBD1. This CDR3 has 14 amino acids. Germline V gene lookup returns CDR1 SNHLY and CDR2 FYNNEI. Germline trimming cut 8 bases from V and 5 bases from J; bases unmatched to any gene: 9.

CDR3 sequence: CSSPDLQETQYF. The DNA of the CDR3 is TGCAGCAGTCCCGACCTACAAGAGACCCAGTACTTC. The chain is built from TRBV29-1 and TRBJ2-5; D not resolved. The V and J ends lost 8 bases and 2 bases respectively, with 12 bases between them. In germline, CDR1 is SQVTM, CDR2 ANQGSEA. This CDR3 contains 12 residues.

The V gene is TRBV7-4, the J gene TRBJ1-1; D is uncertain. V lost 1 base and J lost 4, with 10 bases in between. The CDR3 consists of 14 residues. In germline, CDR1 is SGHVT, CDR2 SQSDAQ. The CDR3 loop reads CASSLVRRSTEAFF. The CDR3, as DNA: TGTGCCAGCAGCTTAGTTAGGCGGAGCACTGAAGCTTTCTTT.

The chain has TRBV10-3 and TRBJ2-7; D possibly uses TRBD1 or TRBD2 (5 bases each). V was clipped by 6 bases and J by 0 bases, with 12 bases between them. This CDR3 is built from 14 residues. Germline V gene sequence: CDR1 ENHRY, CDR2 SYGVKD. The CDR3 sequence is CAISSGTVSYEQYF. CDR3 coding DNA: TGTGCCATCAGCTCCGGGACGGTCTCCTACGAGCAGTACTTC.

As concerns this clonotype: At one boundary the junction diverges from the germline segment, which might be a read error. The rearrangement links TRBV12-3 or TRBV12-4 to TRBJ1-1, with D perhaps TRBD1 (6 bases). The CDR3 sequence is 15 residues long. CDR3 region: CASSRMTGLNTGAFF. The CDR3 region has the DNA TGTGCCAGCAGTCGAATGACAGGACTGAACACTGGAGCTTTCTTT.

Concerning this clonotype: This may arise from a read error, as a much more abundant clone is one base away. The chain links TRBV5-1 to TRBJ2-7, with 10 bases identical to TRBD1. The CDR3 runs 15 residues. The germline gives CDR1 SGHRS, CDR2 YFSETQ. CDR3 coding DNA: TGTGCCAGCAGCCAAGCGGGACAGGGGTCCTACGAGCAGTACTTC. Protein product: CASSQAGQGSYEQYF.

This clonotype was counted between two and nine times. The chain has TRBV6-5 and TRBJ1-5; tentatively, D is TRBD1 (5 bases). Trimming removed 6 bases from V and 0 bases from J, with 15 bases in between. This CDR3 has 16 residues. Germline CDR1 reads MNHEY; CDR2 reads SVGAGI. The CDR3 protein is CASRRQGAGSNQPQHF. CDR3 bases: TGTGCCAGCAGGCGCCAGGGAGCGGGTAGCAATCAGCCCCAGCATTTT.

This clonotype was seen at least ten times. The chain combines TRBV12-3 or TRBV12-4 with TRBJ1-1, with 7 bases aligning to TRBD1. J was trimmed by 3 bases and V by 6 bases; bases with no gene match: 7. This CDR3 is built from 14 residues. The CDR3 protein is CASRQGQEYTEAFF. The CDR3 DNA follows: TGTGCCAGCAGGCAAGGACAGGAGTACACTGAAGCTTTCTTT.

V usage is TRBV19 and J usage is TRBJ1-2; the D gene is possibly TRBD1 (5 bases). The CDR3 is 16 amino acids. Trimming stripped 3 bases from V and 5 bases from J, with 19 bases between. In germline, CDR1 is LNHDA, CDR2 SQIVND (reference sequence). The CDR3: CASSILSTVSRYGYTF. CDR3 DNA: TGTGCCAGTAGTATTCTTTCGACAGTCAGCCGATATGGCTACACCTTC.

This clonotype showed up just a few times. The chain carries TRBV20-1 and TRBJ2-7; 8 positions agree with TRBD2. The CDR3 contains 14 residues. The V and J ends lost 1 base and 2 bases, in that order; junction bases with no gene match: 4. The germline gives CDR1 DFQATT, CDR2 SNEGSKA (reference sequence). The CDR3 sequence: CSARGVAGPYEQYF. The CDR3 DNA reads TGCAGTGCTAGAGGCGTAGCGGGGCCCTACGAGCAGTACTTC.

The V and J genes are TRBV11-2 and TRBJ2-7; TRBD2 might be the D (6 bases). The CDR3 spans 15 residues. The germline gives CDR1 SGHAT, CDR2 FQNNGV. Deletions cut 5 bases from V and 3 bases from J, with 17 bases between. CDR3 coding DNA: TGTGCCAGCAGCGCTGTTCTAGCGTCTTACTACGAGCAGTACTTC. Amino acids: CASSAVLASYYEQYF.

This rearrangement joins TRBV10-3 to TRBJ2-7; a weak D match, TRBD2 (6 bases). The CDR3 sequence is 14 residues long. Trimming took off 10 bases at V and 3 bases at J, with 19 bases between the two ends. Germline V gene sequence: CDR1 ENHRY, CDR2 SYGVKD. CDR3 residues: CASTKRGLVYEQYF. The DNA of the CDR3 is TGTGCCAGCACCAAACGGGGGTTAGTCTACGAGCAGTACTTC.

Here the CDR3 reads CASSATGTGIWSPLHF. The DNA of the CDR3 is TGTGCCAGCAGTGCTACTGGGACAGGCATCTGGTCACCCCTCCACTTT. J is TRBJ1-6 and V is TRBV25-1; 8 positions agree with TRBD1. This CDR3 has 16 residues. The junction had 12 bases not matched to a gene; V was cut back by 4 bases and J by 10 bases. Looked up from germline, CDR1 is MGHDK and CDR2 is SYGVNS.

On this clonotype: The CDR3 carries no conserved terminal phenylalanine or tryptophan, so it likely arises from a read error. The limits of the CDR3 on the DNA are not certain, so only TCRdb's listed CDR3 is given. The chain joins TRBV7-9 to TRBJ1-2. The CDR3 adds up to 10 amino acids, both ends counted. Germline CDR1 SEHNR, CDR2 FQNEAQ (reference sequence). CDR3 sequence reads: CASSGGRHTY.

The genes are TRBV19 and TRBJ1-5; TRBD1 matches 7 bases. Germline CDR1 and CDR2: LNHDA and SQIVND (reference sequence). The CDR3 covers 15 residues. J was trimmed by 4 bases and V by 7 bases; bases with no gene match: 10. CDR3 nucleotide sequence: TGTGCCAGTACGTTTGGGAGGGGGCCAAATCAGCCCCAGCATTTT. Its protein product is CASTFGRGPNQPQHF.

This clonotype was seen repeatedly, ten times or more. J is TRBJ1-5 and V is TRBV15, with unresolved D. The CDR3 extends over 13 amino acids. V was trimmed by 8 bases and J by 4 bases, leaving 12 bases between them. CDR1 is LNHNV and CDR2 is YYDKDF in the germline V gene (reference sequence). CDR3 amino acids: CATRSEPNQPQHF. CDR3 DNA sequence: TGTGCCACCCGGTCGGAACCAAATCAGCCCCAGCATTTT.

The J gene is TRBJ2-7, the V gene TRBV6-6; D unclear. CDR3 size: 13 residues. V lost 6 bases, J lost 3 bases, and 12 bases lay in between. Germline-derived CDR1 and CDR2 are MNHNY and SVGAGI (reference sequence). The CDR3 region has the DNA TGTGCCAGCAGCGTGGTCCAAAACTACGAGCAGTACTTC. This sequence encodes CASSVVQNYEQYF.

Only a few counts were recorded for this clonotype. J is TRBJ2-6 and V is TRBV7-2, with D uncertain. Germline V lookup: CDR1 SGHTA, CDR2 FQGNSA. Trimming pared 3 bases from V and 2 bases from J, leaving 5 bases between. The CDR3 covers 14 residues. DNA of the CDR3: TGTGCCAGCAGCTTTGGGACTGGGGCCAACGTCCTGACTTTC. This sequence encodes CASSFGTGANVLTF.

This clonotype was detected ten times or more. The chain recombines TRBV25-1 with TRBJ2-2; D ambiguous. The CDR3 length is 17 residues. Trimming removed 1 base at V and 5 bases at J, with 17 bases between. Germline V CDR1 and CDR2: MGHDK, SYGVNS. The chain's CDR3 is CASSEFFNGEGTGELFF. The CDR3 bases are TGTGCCAGCAGTGAATTTTTTAATGGGGAAGGGACCGGGGAGCTGTTTTTT.